This TCR beta chain comes out of a study of cytomegalovirus exposure and HLA in healthy donors. CDR1 and CDR2 (germline): SEHNR, FQNEAQ (reference sequence). Trimming pared 2 bases from V and 4 bases from J, leaving 6 bases between. This CDR3 has 13 amino acids. Libraries were prepared by immunoSEQ multiplex PCR; TCRdb keeps only in-frame clonotypes and omits some of them. Among around 60,000 clones listed, less than 96% were seen once. The rearrangement uses TRBV7-9 and TRBJ2-1; TRBD2 is a possible D gene (5 bases). Material for sequencing was PBMCs. This clonotype was sampled from a woman aged 18-29 years in good health and CMV-seronegative. The CDR3 protein is CASSLQRYNEQFF. Here the CDR3 DNA reads TGTGCCAGCAGCTTACAGCGGTACAATGAGCAGTTCTTC.